The rows below give T cell receptor beta chains drawn from one sample of a study of T cells after yellow fever vaccination. MiXCR was run by TCRdb on the 5' RACE reads, yielding one entry per CDR3 protein. The table has some 350,000 distinct CDR3 sequences, around 6.5% seen once. Sequencing used PBMCs, obtained 5 days after the yellow fever booster vaccination. The receptors come from a man aged 25 to 40 who received the YFV17D yellow fever vaccine. The CDR3 runs from the conserved cysteine through the conserved F or W. Each record gives: J gene, V gene, clone size, D gene, CDR3 DNA, CDR3 protein. D genes are given only for firm matches. Rows give clone size only sometimes, using once, few, many, or a class for an expanded clone.

>TRBJ1-1|TRBV6-5|few|NA
TGTGCCAGCAGTTACCAGATCCGGGGCACTGAAGCTTTCTTT
CASSYQIRGTEAFF
>TRBJ2-1|TRBV18|many|TRBD2
TGTGCCAGCTCACCGAGGACTAGCGGGACCGGAAGGCAGTTCTTC
CASSPRTSGTGRQFF
>TRBJ2-6|TRBV12-3/TRBV12-4|NA|NA
TGTGCCAGCAGTCCACGTCGGAATGGGGCCAACGTCCTGACTTTC
CASSPRRNGANVLTF
>TRBJ2-1|TRBV7-2|many|TRBD1
TGTGCCAGCAGTAAACAACAGGGGGCGAAGCTTAATGAGCAGTTCTTC
CASSKQQGAKLNEQFF
>TRBJ2-3|TRBV29-1|many|TRBD2
TGCAGCGGGCGGGAGTTCGGCACAGATACGCAGTATTTT
CSGREFGTDTQYF
>TRBJ2-3|TRBV7-7|many|NA
TGTGCCAGCAGCCCACTACCGGGGGCAGATACGCAGTATTTT
CASSPLPGADTQYF
>TRBJ2-3|TRBV19|few|TRBD2
TGTGCCAGTAAGATGGAGTTCGGACTAGCAAACACAGATACGCAGTATTTT
CASKMEFGLANTDTQYF
>TRBJ1-1|TRBV7-6|once|TRBD1
TGTGCCAGCAGCTCCCGGGACAGGGGGCTGGACACTGAAGCTTTCTTT
CASSSRDRGLDTEAFF
>TRBJ2-5|TRBV5-4|few|NA
TGTGCCAGCAGCTTGCAGCAGGGTTTTCAAGAGACCCAGTACTTC
CASSLQQGFQETQYF
>TRBJ2-1|TRBV11-2|NA|TRBD2
TGTGCCAGCAGCTACCTAGCGGGAGACCACGGTGAGCAGTTCTTC
CASSYLAGDHGEQFF
>TRBJ1-2|TRBV7-2|NA|NA
TGTGCCAGCAGCTTAGGAGGGGCAGGGCGGGACTATGGCTACACCTTC
CASSLGGAGRDYGYTF
>TRBJ2-1|TRBV7-2|NA|NA
TGTGCCAGCAGCTTCGCCACTGAGCAGTTCTTC
CASSFATEQFF
>TRBJ1-1|TRBV7-6|NA|NA
TGTGCCAGCAGCTTCAACGAGGGCACTGAAGCTTTCTTT
CASSFNEGTEAFF
>TRBJ2-7|TRBV12-3/TRBV12-4|many|NA
TGTGCCAGCCGAAAAAGGGGCTACGAGCAGTACTTC
CASRKRGYEQYF
>TRBJ2-7|TRBV15|many|NA
TGTGCCACCAGCAGAGGTCCCGTCTCCGGGGCTTACGAGCAGTACTTC
CATSRGPVSGAYEQYF
>TRBJ2-7|TRBV20-1|NA|TRBD1
TGCAGTGCTAGAGATCCCGGGACAGGGGGCTGGGAGCAGTACTTC
CSARDPGTGGWEQYF
>TRBJ2-7|TRBV20-1|many|NA
TGCAGTGTCAGTAGGGGGTCCTACGAGCAGTACTTC
CSVSRGSYEQYF
>TRBJ2-1|TRBV5-1|NA|NA
TGCGCCAGCGGACTCCCCTCAAAGGCAAATGAGCAGTTCTTC
CASGLPSKANEQFF
>TRBJ2-1|TRBV20-1|many|NA
TGCAGTGCTACTGATACGTACAATGAGCAGTTCTTC
CSATDTYNEQFF
>TRBJ2-1|TRBV20-1|few|NA
TGCAGTGCTAGAGAAGTTAATAAGGGTGGCTACAATGAGCAGTTCTTC
CSAREVNKGGYNEQFF
>TRBJ2-3|TRBV5-1|many|TRBD2
TGCGCCAGCAGCTCCAGCGGGAGCATTGGGGATACGCAGTATTTT
CASSSSGSIGDTQYF
>TRBJ2-7|TRBV7-8|many|NA
TGTGCCAGCAGCCCCCGCGACACCTCCTACGAGCAGTACTTC
CASSPRDTSYEQYF
>TRBJ2-7|TRBV7-2|NA|TRBD1
TGTGCCAGCAGCCCCATCTTCCAAGGGACAGGGGGCGAGCAGTACTTC
CASSPIFQGTGGEQYF
>TRBJ2-3|TRBV20-1|NA|NA
TGCAGTGCTAGAGAATTGAGGGAGGCCGCAGATACGCAGTATTTT
CSARELREAADTQYF
>TRBJ2-5|TRBV7-6|few|TRBD2
TGTGCCAGCAGCCTGGGACTAGCGGGGTGGGAGACCCAGTACTTC
CASSLGLAGWETQYF
>TRBJ2-7|TRBV5-4|few|NA
TGTGCCAGCAGCTTGGAAATGTCGCGGGGACAACTAGGAGAGCAGTACTTC
CASSLEMSRGQLGEQYF
>TRBJ2-7|TRBV6-1|few|NA
TGTGCCAGCATTCCGGGAATCGGACCCTACGAGCAGTACTTC
CASIPGIGPYEQYF
>TRBJ2-1|TRBV7-8|many|TRBD2
TGTGCCAGCAGCTCCTCGACTAGCGGGAGGACCTACAATGAGCAGTTCTTC
CASSSSTSGRTYNEQFF
>TRBJ2-6|TRBV7-9|NA|TRBD1
TGTGCCAGCGCAACAGGGGCTGGGGCCAACGTCCTGACTTTC
CASATGAGANVLTF
>TRBJ2-1|TRBV5-1|few|NA
TGCGCCAGCAGTATTTATGGCGGTCGCCTGAGCAATGAGCAGTTCTTC
CASSIYGGRLSNEQFF
>TRBJ2-3|TRBV25-1|many|NA
TGTGCCAGCAGTGAATGGGCCGAGGATACGCAGTATTTT
CASSEWAEDTQYF
>TRBJ2-5|TRBV7-2|few|NA
TGTGCCAGCAGCCTGAACAGGGGGAGCGGGGTTGTGACCCAGTACTTC
CASSLNRGSGVVTQYF
>TRBJ2-7|TRBV6-1|few|TRBD2
TGTGCCAGCAGTCCCACGCCAGGGGAACTACTAGCGGGAGTACGCGAGCAGTACTTC
CASSPTPGELLAGVREQYF
>TRBJ2-5|TRBV20-1|many|NA
TGCAGTGGCTTGGACAGTGTACAAGAGACCCAGTACTTC
CSGLDSVQETQYF
>TRBJ2-1|TRBV28|many|NA
TGTGCCAGCAGCTCTCTCCCAGGGGAGTCCTACAATGAGCAGTTCTTC
CASSSLPGESYNEQFF
>TRBJ2-3|TRBV5-1|NA|TRBD1
TGCGCCAGCAGCGTACCCCTCGGGACAGTAGCAGATACGCAGTATTTT
CASSVPLGTVADTQYF
>TRBJ1-2|TRBV4-3|many|NA
TGCGCCAGCAGCCAAGACCCGACAGATAACTATGGCTACACCTTC
CASSQDPTDNYGYTF
>TRBJ2-3|TRBV29-1|few|TRBD1
TGCAGCGTACAGGACAGGGTGGCAGATACGCAGTATTTT
CSVQDRVADTQYF
>TRBJ2-7|TRBV24-1|few|NA
TGTGCCACCAGTGATACCGGGACCCAGTCTTCCTACGAGCAGTACTTC
CATSDTGTQSSYEQYF
>TRBJ2-2|TRBV18|many|TRBD2
TGTGCCAGCAGCCCCCGACTAGCGGGAGACACCGGGGAGCTGTTTTTT
CASSPRLAGDTGELFF
>TRBJ2-7|TRBV18|many|TRBD1
TGTGCCAGCTCACCCAGTACCGGGACAGTAAACTACGAGCAGTACTTC
CASSPSTGTVNYEQYF
>TRBJ2-5|TRBV12-3/TRBV12-4|many|NA
TGTGCCAGCAGTACCTCTAAAGTTGAGACCCAGTACTTC
CASSTSKVETQYF
>TRBJ1-2|TRBV12-3/TRBV12-4|many|TRBD1
TGTGCCAGCAGGGCAGGGGGGTCCTATGGCTACACCTTC
CASRAGGSYGYTF
>TRBJ1-1|TRBV10-2|NA|NA
TGCGCCAGCAGTCCTCCCCTGGCTGAAGCTTTCTTT
CASSPPLAEAFF
>TRBJ2-1|TRBV12-3/TRBV12-4|NA|NA
TGTGCCAGCAGTATAAGGGTGGGTGAGGGCGGTGAGCAGTTCTTC
CASSIRVGEGGEQFF
>TRBJ2-1|TRBV5-1|many|NA
TGCGCCAGCAGCCCTATCTCAACTAGCTCTTCCTACAATGAGCAGTTCTTC
CASSPISTSSSYNEQFF
>TRBJ2-7|TRBV5-6|NA|TRBD1
TGTGCCAGCAGCGGAGCCGGGACAGGGACCTCCTACGAGCAGTACTTC
CASSGAGTGTSYEQYF
>TRBJ1-2|TRBV20-1|few|NA
TGCAGTGCTAAGCGTCAACTATACAGGGATGTATTATATGGCTACACCTTC
CSAKRQLYRDVLYGYTF
>TRBJ2-7|TRBV27|NA|NA
TGTGCCAGCCGGGACGTCGAATCCTACGAGCAGTACTTC
CASRDVESYEQYF
>TRBJ2-7|TRBV10-3|NA|NA
TGTGCCACTTCCCCGGCGGGACAGACCTCCTACGAGCAGTACTTC
CATSPAGQTSYEQYF